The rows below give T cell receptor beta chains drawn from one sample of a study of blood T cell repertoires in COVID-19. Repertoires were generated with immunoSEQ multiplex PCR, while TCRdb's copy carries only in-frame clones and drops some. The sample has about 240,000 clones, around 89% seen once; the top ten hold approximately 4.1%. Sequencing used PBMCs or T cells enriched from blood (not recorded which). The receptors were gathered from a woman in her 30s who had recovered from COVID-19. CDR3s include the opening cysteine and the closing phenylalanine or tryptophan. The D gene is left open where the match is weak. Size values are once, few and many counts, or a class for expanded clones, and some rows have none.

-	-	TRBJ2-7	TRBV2	TGTGCCAGCAGCGGGCAGGGAAGAAGCGAGCAGTACTTC	CASSGQGRSEQYF
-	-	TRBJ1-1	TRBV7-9	TGTGCCAACACGAATCAACAGGGCCTAGATGTCGAAGCTTTCTTT	CANTNQQGLDVEAFF
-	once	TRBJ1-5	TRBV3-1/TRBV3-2	TGTGCCAGCAGCCAAAAGGCGGATCAGCCCCAGCATTTT	CASSQKADQPQHF
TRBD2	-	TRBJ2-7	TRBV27	TGTGCCAGCAGTCTAGCGGGAGGCGGGGGGGAGCAGTACTTC	CASSLAGGGGEQYF
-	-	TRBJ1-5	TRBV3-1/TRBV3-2	TGTGCCAGCAGCCAAAGCGGGCAGGCCGAGTTCAATCAGCCCCAGCATTTT	CASSQSGQAEFNQPQHF
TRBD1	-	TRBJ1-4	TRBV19	TGTGCCAGTAGTCCCCTCCGGGACAGGGGGTTAACTAATGAAAAACTGTTTTTT	CASSPLRDRGLTNEKLFF
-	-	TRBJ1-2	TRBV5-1	TGCGCCAGCAGCTTGGGGCCCGGACAGTCCTATGGCTACACCTTC	CASSLGPGQSYGYTF
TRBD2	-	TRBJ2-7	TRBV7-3	TGTGCCAGCAGCTTGTCGGGCACTAGCGGGAGAACCGAGCAGTACTTC	CASSLSGTSGRTEQYF
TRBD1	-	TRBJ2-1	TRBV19	TGTGCCAGTAGTTCCGGGACAGGGAGTTACAATGAGCAGTTCTTC	CASSSGTGSYNEQFF
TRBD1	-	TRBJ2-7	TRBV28	TGTGCCAGCACCGCCCCGGGACAGACGCCCTACGAGCAGTACTTC	CASTAPGQTPYEQYF
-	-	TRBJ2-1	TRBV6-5	TGTGCCAGCAGCCTCGAGGTCCGCACCTACAATGAGCAGTTCTTC	CASSLEVRTYNEQFF
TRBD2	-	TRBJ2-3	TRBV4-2	TGTGCCAGCAGCCAAGATAGAGAGAGGGCTAGCGGGAGAATAGATACGCAGTATTTT	CASSQDRERASGRIDTQYF
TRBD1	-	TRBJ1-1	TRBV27	TGTGCCAGCTCCCAGGGGGGCTACACTGAAGCTTTCTTT	CASSQGGYTEAFF
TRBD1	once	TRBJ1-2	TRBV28	TGTGCCAGCTTTGACAGGGGGATAGCGGGCTACACCTTC	CASFDRGIAGYTF
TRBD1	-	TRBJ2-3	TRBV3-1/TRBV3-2	TGTGCCAGCAGCCAAGCAGGACAGGGGACTCTTAGCACAGATACGCAGTATTTT	CASSQAGQGTLSTDTQYF
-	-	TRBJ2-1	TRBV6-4	TGTGCCAGCAGACCGGACAGCTACTACAATGAGCAGTTCTTC	CASRPDSYYNEQFF
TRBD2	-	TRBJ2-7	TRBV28	TGTGCCAGCAGTTTTCGCGGGAGGCCTTCCTACGAGCAGTACTTC	CASSFRGRPSYEQYF
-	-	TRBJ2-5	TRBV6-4	TGCGTTCAGTGGGGCGAAGAGACCCAGTACTTC	CVQWGEETQYF
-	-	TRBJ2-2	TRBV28	TGTGCCAGCAGTTTCCCGACGGAGAACAGGGAGAACACCGGGGAGCTGTTTTTT	CASSFPTENRENTGELFF
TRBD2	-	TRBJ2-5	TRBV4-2	TGTGCCAGCAGCCAAGGTTTCGGGGCTAGCGGGAGCCAAGAGACCCAGTACTTC	CASSQGFGASGSQETQYF
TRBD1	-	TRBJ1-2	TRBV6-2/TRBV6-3	TGTGCCAGCAGTTTCACAGGGGCCGGCTCATATGGCTACACCTTC	CASSFTGAGSYGYTF
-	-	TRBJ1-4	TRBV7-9	TGTGCCAGCAGCTTAGCAGAGACAGGCCCTAATGAAAAACTGTTTTTT	CASSLAETGPNEKLFF
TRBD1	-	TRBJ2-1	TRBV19	TGTGCCAGTACCCCTTCCGGGACAGGGGGTTTACGGCAGTTCTTC	CASTPSGTGGLRQFF
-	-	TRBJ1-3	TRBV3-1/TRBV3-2	TGTGCCAGGATCCTGGGGAGCTCTGGAAACACCATATATTTT	CARILGSSGNTIYF
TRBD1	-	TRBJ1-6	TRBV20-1	TGCAGTGCTAGTATTGGGACAGGGGTCGGCTCCTATAATTCACCCCTCCACTTT	CSASIGTGVGSYNSPLHF
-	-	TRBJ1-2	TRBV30	TGTGCCTGGATGGGCGCAAACTATGGCTACACCTTC	CAWMGANYGYTF
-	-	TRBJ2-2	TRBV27	TGTGCCAGCAGACAACAGGGTATTACCGGGGAGCTGTTTTTT	CASRQQGITGELFF
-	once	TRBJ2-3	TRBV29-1	TGCAGCGTAAGGGGCTTCATCGGGACAGATACGCAGTATTTT	CSVRGFIGTDTQYF
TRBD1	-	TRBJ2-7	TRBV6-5	TGTGCCGCGGGGATGGACAGGGGCTACGAGCAGTACTTC	CAAGMDRGYEQYF
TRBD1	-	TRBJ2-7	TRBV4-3	TGCGCCAGCAGCCAAGCAACAGGGGCTGCACCCTACGAGCAGTACTTC	CASSQATGAAPYEQYF
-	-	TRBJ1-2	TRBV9	TGTGCCAGCAGCCCTCGTAGGGGGGGGACCCTCTATGGCTACACCTTC	CASSPRRGGTLYGYTF
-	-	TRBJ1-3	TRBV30	TGTGCCTGGGACAAATCTTGGGGAAACACCATATATTTT	CAWDKSWGNTIYF
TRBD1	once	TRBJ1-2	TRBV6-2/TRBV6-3	TGTGCCAGCAGTTACTCGCCACAGGGGCTTGGGGGCTACACCTTC	CASSYSPQGLGGYTF
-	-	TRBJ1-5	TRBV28	TGTGCCAGCAGTCTTACAGATCAGCCCCAGCATTTT	CASSLTDQPQHF
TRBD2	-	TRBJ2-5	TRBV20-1	TGCAGTGCTAGTGTGTTTCGGACTAGCGAACAAGAGACCCAGTACTTC	CSASVFRTSEQETQYF
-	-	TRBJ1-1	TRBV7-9	TGTGCCAGCAGATGGGAGTCCACTGAAGCTTTCTTT	CASRWESTEAFF
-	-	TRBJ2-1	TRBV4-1	TGCGCCAGCAGCCTACAAGCGGCGAACTCCTACAATGAGCAGTTCTTC	CASSLQAANSYNEQFF
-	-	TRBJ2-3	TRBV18	TGTGCCAGCTCACCCCAGGCACAGGGCACAGATACGCAGTATTTT	CASSPQAQGTDTQYF
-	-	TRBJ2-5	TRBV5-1	TGCGCCAGCAGCGTGTTTCAGGGTAGTAAAGAGACCCAGTACTTC	CASSVFQGSKETQYF
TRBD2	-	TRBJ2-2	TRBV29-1	TGCAGCGTTACCGGGACTAGCGGGATAAACACCGGGGAGCTGTTTTTT	CSVTGTSGINTGELFF
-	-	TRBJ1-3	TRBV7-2	TGTGCCAGCAGCTCTGGTGCGGGCTCTGGAAACACCATATATTTT	CASSSGAGSGNTIYF
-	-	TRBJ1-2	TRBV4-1	TGCGCCAGCAAGGAGGGTACCTATGGCTACACCTTC	CASKEGTYGYTF
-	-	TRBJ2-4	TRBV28	TGTGCCAGCGAAAGGCAGACTATCTCCCGAGCCAAAAACATTCAGTACTTC	CASERQTISRAKNIQYF
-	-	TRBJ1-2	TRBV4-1	TGCGCCAGCAGCCAAGAGTGGCAGGTCTATGGCTACACCTTC	CASSQEWQVYGYTF
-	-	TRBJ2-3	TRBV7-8	TGTGCCAGCAGCCCCGGTACAGATACGCAGTATTTT	CASSPGTDTQYF
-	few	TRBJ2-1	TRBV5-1	TGCGCCAGCAGCTTGGGAGCCAACTCCTACAATGAGCAGTTCTTC	CASSLGANSYNEQFF
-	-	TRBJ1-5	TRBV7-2	TGTGCCAGCAGAACAGGGACGGGCAATCAGCCCCAGCATTTT	CASRTGTGNQPQHF
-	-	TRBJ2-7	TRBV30	TGTGCCTGGAGTGCCTCTACGGGGCAGTACTTC	CAWSASTGQYF
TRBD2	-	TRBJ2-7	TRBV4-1	TGCGCCAGTCCTCGGGTCAGCGGGAGAATCTACGAGCAGTACTTC	CASPRVSGRIYEQYF
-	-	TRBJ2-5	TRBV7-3	TGTGCCAGCAGTCATGGAGGGGGGGCCCAAGAGACCCAGTACTTC	CASSHGGGAQETQYF
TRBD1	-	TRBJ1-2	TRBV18	TGTGCCAGCTCATCCGGACAGGCGCTGACCTTC	CASSSGQALTF
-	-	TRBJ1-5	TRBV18	TGTGCCAGCTCACCATTGGCAGGGAGGATCAACCAGCCCCAGCATTTT	CASSPLAGRINQPQHF
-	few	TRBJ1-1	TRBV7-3	TGTGCCAGCAGCTCGCAGGGGTTGGGGACTGAAGCTTTCTTT	CASSSQGLGTEAFF
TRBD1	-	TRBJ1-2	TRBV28	TGTGCCAGCAGCCATCTGGAGGGGGCATACACCTTC	CASSHLEGAYTF
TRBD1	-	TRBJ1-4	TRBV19	TGTGCCAGTGACAGGGGGCGCAGCGAAAAACTGTTTTTT	CASDRGRSEKLFF
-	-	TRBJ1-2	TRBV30	TGTGCCTGGAGTATTTGGGGGGATTATGGCTACACCTTC	CAWSIWGDYGYTF
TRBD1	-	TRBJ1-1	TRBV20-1	TGCAGTGCTCAAGGGACAGGGGAAGCTTTCTTT	CSAQGTGEAFF
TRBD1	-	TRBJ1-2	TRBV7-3	TGTGCCAGCAGCTTAAATTTACAGGGGCATGGCTACACCTTC	CASSLNLQGHGYTF
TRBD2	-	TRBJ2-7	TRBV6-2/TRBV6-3	TGTGCCAGCAGTTCCTACGGGGGACTAGCGGGGGACTACGAGCAGTACTTC	CASSSYGGLAGDYEQYF